The clone carrying this T cell receptor beta chain was seen only once. As yet, its antigen is unknown. It may be a read error: a sequence one base away is much more abundant. Per germline, CDR1 SGHNT and CDR2 YENEEA. The CDR3 has 13 amino acids. This entry belongs to a study of regulatory T cells in long-lasting Graves disease. Study-level results: It was in persistent disease that TRBV28, TRBJ1-2 and TRBJ2-5 were favored.

Sample time point: newly diagnosed GD, antithyroid drugs for less than 3 months. The TCR library was made from RNA that had been extracted from PBMCs in TRIzol. Library construction for TCR beta used iRepertoire HTBI primers and Arm-PCR of CDR3 regions. A single record per CDR3 protein comes from TCRdb applying MiXCR to the multiplex PCR reads. This sample has 350,000 to 450,000 distinct CDR3 sequences, with 15% to 20% found just once. These data were also filed under a second study, of T cells in Graves' hyperthyroidism and ophthalmopathy. From that study: Using the HTBI primer set, a first-round RT-PCR was run on the TCR CDR3.

The sequenced sample was peripheral blood mononuclear cells (PBMCs), obtained at new diagnosis, from a patient treated with antithyroid drugs. This receptor was obtained from a man between 35 and 55 years old with Graves disease. V usage is TRBV11-3 and J usage is TRBJ2-3; 7 bases agree with TRBD1. This CDR3 reads CASSLGQSYEVFF. Here the CDR3 DNA reads TGTGCCAGCAGCTTGGGACAGTCCTATGAAGTTTTCTTT. The entire variable domain, with the rest obtained from reference TRBV11-3 and TRBJ2-3, is as follows: EAGVVQSPRYKIIEKKQPVAFWCNPISGHNTLYWYLQNLGQGPELLIRYENEEAVDDSQLPKDRFSAERLKGVDSTLKIQPAELGDSAVYLCASSLGQSYEVFFGPGTRLTVL.